Below, one T cell receptor (beta chain) is given with its context. How the authors handled the data: Cell counts per sample came from amplifying reference gene primers. Some clones are missing from TCRdb's copy, which holds only in-frame ones; the method was immunoSEQ multiplex PCR. V, J and clone size derive from that table, while D and trimming were established from the DNA sequence. The sample has some 240,000 clones; just under 85% are singletons. The data were obtained in a study of blood T cell repertoires in COVID-19. About the study: The samples span acute and convalescent COVID-19 from the United States, Italy and Spain. T cells, B-cell-depleted T cells, or PBMCs provided the cDNA or gDNA that served as material.

What was sequenced was peripheral blood. The sequence came from a woman of 80 years or more with acute or convalescent COVID-19.

CDR3 bases: TGTGCCAACCAGCAAGGTCGGGAAGGTGCTAAAGGGGCCAACGTCCTGACTTTC. This sequence encodes CANQQGREGAKGANVLTF. The J gene is TRBJ2-6, the V gene TRBV21-1; the tabulated D call, TRBD2, remains unverified against the DNA. TRBV21-1 is classified as a pseudogene. The CDR3 consists of 18 residues.